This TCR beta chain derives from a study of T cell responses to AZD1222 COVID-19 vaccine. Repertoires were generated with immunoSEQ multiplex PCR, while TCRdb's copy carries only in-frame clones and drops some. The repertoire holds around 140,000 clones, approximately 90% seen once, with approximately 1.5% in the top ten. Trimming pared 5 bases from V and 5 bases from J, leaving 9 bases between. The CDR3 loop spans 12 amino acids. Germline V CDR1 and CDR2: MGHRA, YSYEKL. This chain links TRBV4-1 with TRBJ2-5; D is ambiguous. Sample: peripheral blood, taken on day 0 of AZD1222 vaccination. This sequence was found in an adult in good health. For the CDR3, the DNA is TGCGCCAGCAGCTCAATTTTGGAGACCCAGTACTTC. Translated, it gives CASSSILETQYF.